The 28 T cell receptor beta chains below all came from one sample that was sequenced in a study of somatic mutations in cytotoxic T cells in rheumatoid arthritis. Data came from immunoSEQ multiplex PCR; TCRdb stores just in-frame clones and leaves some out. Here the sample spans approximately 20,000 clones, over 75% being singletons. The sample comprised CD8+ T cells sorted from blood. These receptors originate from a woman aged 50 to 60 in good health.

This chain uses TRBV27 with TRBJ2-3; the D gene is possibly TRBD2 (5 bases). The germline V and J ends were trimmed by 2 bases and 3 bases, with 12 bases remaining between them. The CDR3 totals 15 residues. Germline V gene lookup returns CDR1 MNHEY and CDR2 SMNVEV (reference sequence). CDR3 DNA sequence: TGTGCCAGCAGTTTAGTGGGAGAAAGAACAGATACGCAGTATTTT. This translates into CASSLVGERTDTQYF.

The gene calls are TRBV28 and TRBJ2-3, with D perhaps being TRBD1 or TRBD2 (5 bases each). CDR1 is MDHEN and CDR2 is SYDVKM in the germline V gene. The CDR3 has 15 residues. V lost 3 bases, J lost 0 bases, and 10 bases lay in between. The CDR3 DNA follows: TGTGCCAGCAGTTTGGGGGAGCTCAGCACAGATACGCAGTATTTT. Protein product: CASSLGELSTDTQYF.

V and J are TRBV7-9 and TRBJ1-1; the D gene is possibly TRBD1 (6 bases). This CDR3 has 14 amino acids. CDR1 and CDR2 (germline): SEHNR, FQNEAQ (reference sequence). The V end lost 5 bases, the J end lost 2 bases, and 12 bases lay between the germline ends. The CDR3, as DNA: TGTGCCAGCAGCCGCCGGGGGGCAAACACTGAAGCTTTCTTT. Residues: CASSRRGANTEAFF. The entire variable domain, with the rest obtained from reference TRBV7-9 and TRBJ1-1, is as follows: DTGVSQNPRHKITKRGQNVTFRCDPISEHNRLYWYRQTLGQGPEFLTYFQNEAQLEKSRLLSDRFSAERPKGSFSTLEIQRTEQGDSAMYLCASSRRGANTEAFFGQGTRLTVV.

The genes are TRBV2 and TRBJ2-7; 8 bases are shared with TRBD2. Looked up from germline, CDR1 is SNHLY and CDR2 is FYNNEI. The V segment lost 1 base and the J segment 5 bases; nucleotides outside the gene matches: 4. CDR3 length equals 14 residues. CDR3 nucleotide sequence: TGTGCCAGCAGTGAAGGGCGGGAGGCCCACGAGCAGTACTTC. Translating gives CASSEGREAHEQYF.

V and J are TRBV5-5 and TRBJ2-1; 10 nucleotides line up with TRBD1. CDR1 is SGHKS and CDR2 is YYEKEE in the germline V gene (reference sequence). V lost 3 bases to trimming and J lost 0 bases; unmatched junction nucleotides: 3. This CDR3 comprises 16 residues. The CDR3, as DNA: TGTGCCAGCAGCTCGCGACAGGGGGCCTCCTACAATGAGCAGTTCTTC. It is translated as CASSSRQGASYNEQFF.

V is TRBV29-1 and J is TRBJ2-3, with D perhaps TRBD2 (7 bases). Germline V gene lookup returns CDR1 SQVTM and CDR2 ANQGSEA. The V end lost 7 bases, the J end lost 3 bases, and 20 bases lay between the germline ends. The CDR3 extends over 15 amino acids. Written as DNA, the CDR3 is TGCAGCGCTGGGGGCAGGGAGGGGTGGACAGATACGCAGTATTTT. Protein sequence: CSAGGREGWTDTQYF.

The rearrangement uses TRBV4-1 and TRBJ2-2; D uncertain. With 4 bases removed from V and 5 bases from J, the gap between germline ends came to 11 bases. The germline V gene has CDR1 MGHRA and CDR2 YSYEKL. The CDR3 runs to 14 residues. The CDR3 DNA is TGCGCCAGCAGCCCACCTCACACGACCGGGGAGCTGTTTTTT. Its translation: CASSPPHTTGELFF.

This CDR3 is CASSPRTARGYTF. The CDR3 region has the DNA TGTGCCAGCAGCCCGCGGACAGCGCGTGGCTACACCTTC. This chain connects TRBV5-5 to TRBJ1-2; maybe TRBD1 (6 bases). Trimming removed 4 bases at V and 7 bases at J, with 14 bases between. The CDR3 contains 13 residues. Looked up from germline, CDR1 is SGHKS and CDR2 is YYEKEE (reference sequence).

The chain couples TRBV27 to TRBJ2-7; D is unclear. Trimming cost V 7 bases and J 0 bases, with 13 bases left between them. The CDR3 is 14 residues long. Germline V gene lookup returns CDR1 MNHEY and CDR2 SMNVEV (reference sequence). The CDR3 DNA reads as TGTGCCAGCAAGCCCGGACGTGGCTCCTACGAGCAGTACTTC. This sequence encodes CASKPGRGSYEQYF.

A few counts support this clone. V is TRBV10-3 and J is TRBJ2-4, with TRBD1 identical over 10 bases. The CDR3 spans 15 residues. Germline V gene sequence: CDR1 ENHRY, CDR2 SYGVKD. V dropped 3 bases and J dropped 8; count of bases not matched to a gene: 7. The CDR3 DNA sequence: TGTGCCATCAGTGATGACAGGGGGCGCGGGGACATTCAGTACTTC. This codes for CAISDDRGRGDIQYF.

DNA of the CDR3: TGTGCCAGCATCCTGGAGGTAGCGGGATCGAACCACGAGCAGTACTTC. Encoded protein: CASILEVAGSNHEQYF. This chain uses TRBV2 with TRBJ2-7; 8 nucleotides line up with TRBD2. V trimming: 7 bases; J trimming: 5 bases; junction bases outside the gene matches: 16. Germline V gives CDR1 SNHLY, CDR2 FYNNEI. The CDR3 is 16 amino acids.

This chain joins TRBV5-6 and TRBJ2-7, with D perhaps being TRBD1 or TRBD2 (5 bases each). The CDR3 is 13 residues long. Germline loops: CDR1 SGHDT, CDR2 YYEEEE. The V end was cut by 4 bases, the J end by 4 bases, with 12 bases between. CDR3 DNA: TGTGCCAGCAGCATGGGACGGCGATACGAGCAGTACTTC. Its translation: CASSMGRRYEQYF.

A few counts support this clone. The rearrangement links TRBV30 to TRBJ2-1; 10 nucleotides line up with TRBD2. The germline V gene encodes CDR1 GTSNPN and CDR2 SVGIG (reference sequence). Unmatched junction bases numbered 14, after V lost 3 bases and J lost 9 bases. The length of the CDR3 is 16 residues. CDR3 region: CAWSQRSLAGAGEQFF. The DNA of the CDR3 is TGTGCCTGGAGCCAGCGGTCTCTAGCGGGAGCAGGTGAGCAGTTCTTC.

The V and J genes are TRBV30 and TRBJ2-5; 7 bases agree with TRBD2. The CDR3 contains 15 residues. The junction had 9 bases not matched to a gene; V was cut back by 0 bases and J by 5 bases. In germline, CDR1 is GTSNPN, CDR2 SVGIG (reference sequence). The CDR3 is CAWSVFAGVGETQYF. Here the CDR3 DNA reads TGTGCCTGGAGTGTATTCGCGGGAGTGGGTGAGACCCAGTACTTC.

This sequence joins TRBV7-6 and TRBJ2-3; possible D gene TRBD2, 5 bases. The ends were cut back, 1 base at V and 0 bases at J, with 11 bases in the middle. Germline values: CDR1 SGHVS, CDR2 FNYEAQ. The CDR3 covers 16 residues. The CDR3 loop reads CASSLVLKRSTDTQYF. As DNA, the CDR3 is TGTGCCAGCAGCTTAGTATTGAAGCGGAGCACAGATACGCAGTATTTT.

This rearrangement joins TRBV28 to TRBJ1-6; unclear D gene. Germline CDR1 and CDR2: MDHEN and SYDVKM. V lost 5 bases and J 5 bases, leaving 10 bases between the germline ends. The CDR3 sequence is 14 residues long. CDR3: CASSPYGNNSPLHF. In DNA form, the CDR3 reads TGTGCCAGCAGTCCGTACGGGAATAATTCACCCCTCCACTTT.

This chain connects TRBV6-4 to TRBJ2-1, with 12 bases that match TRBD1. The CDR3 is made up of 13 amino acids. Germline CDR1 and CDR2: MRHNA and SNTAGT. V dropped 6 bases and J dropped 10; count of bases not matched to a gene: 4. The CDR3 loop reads CASRGTGGGEQFF. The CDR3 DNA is TGTGCCAGCAGGGGGACAGGGGGCGGCGAGCAGTTCTTC.

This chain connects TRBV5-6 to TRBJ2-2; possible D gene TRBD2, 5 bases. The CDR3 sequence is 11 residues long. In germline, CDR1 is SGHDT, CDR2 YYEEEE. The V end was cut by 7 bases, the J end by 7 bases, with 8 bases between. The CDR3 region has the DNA TGTGCCAGCTTGGGGAGCGGGGAGCTGTTTTTT. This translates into CASLGSGELFF.

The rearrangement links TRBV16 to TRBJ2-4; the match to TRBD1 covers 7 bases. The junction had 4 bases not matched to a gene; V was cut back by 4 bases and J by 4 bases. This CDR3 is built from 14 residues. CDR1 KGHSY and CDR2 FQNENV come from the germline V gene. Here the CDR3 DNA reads TGTGCCAGCAGCCGGCCGGGACAGAAAAACATTCAGTACTTC. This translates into CASSRPGQKNIQYF.

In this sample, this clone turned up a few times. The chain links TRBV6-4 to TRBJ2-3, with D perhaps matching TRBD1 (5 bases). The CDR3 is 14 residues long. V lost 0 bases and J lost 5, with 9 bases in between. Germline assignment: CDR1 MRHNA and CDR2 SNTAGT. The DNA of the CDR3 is TGTGCCAGCAGTGACTCTCAGGGTGGAGATACGCAGTATTTT. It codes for CASSDSQGGDTQYF.

Written as DNA, the CDR3 is TGTGCCAGCAGTGACCCCCTGGTTGCGGATTGGATGGATCAGCCCCAGCATTTT. Translation: CASSDPLVADWMDQPQHF. The rearrangement uses TRBV6-1 and TRBJ1-5; no definite D call. This CDR3 is built from 18 residues. Germline V gives CDR1 MNHNS, CDR2 SASEGT. The germline V and J ends were trimmed by 3 bases and 5 bases, with 23 bases remaining between them.

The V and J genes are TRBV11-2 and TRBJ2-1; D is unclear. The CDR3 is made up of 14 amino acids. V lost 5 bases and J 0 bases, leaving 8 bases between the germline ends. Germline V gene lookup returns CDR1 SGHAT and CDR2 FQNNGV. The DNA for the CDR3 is TGTGCCAGCAGCGAGTGGAGCTCCTACAATGAGCAGTTCTTC. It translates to CASSEWSSYNEQFF.

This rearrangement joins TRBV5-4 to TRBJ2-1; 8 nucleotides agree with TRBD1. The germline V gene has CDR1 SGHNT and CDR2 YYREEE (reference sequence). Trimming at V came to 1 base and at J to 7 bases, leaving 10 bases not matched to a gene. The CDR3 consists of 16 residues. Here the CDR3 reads CASSLLDRGPTNEQFF. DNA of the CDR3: TGTGCCAGCAGCTTGCTAGACAGGGGCCCCACGAATGAGCAGTTCTTC.

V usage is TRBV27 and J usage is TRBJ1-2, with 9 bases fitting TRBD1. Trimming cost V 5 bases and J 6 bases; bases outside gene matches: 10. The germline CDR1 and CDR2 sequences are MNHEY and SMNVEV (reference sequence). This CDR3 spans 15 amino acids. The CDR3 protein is CASSGRQGVRDGYTF. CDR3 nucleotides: TGTGCCAGCAGTGGAAGACAGGGGGTACGGGATGGCTACACCTTC.

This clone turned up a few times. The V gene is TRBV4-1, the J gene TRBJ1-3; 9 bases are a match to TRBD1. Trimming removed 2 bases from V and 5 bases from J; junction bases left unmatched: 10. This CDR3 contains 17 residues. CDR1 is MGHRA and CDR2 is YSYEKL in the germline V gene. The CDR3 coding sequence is TGCGCCAGCAGCCAAATCCACAGGGGGCTCGAGCGAAACACCATATATTTT. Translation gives CASSQIHRGLERNTIYF.

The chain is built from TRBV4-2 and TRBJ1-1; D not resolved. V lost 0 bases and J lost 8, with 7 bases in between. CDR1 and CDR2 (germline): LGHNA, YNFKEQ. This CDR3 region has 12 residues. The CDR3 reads CASSQDAWEAFF. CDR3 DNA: TGTGCCAGCAGCCAAGACGCTTGGGAAGCTTTCTTT.

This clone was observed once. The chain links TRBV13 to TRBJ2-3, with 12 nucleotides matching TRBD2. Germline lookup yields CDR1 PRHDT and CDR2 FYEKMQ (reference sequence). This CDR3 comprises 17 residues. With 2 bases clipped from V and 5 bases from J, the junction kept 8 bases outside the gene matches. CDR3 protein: CASSLFRLAGAIDTQYF. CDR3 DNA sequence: TGTGCCAGCAGCTTATTCAGACTAGCGGGAGCGATAGATACGCAGTATTTT.

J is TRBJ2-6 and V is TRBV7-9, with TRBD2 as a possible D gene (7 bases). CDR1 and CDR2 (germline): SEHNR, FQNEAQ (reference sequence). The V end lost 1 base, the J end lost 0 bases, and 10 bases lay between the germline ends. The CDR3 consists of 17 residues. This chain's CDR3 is CASSLVGGGSGANVLTF. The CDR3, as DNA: TGTGCCAGCAGCTTAGTAGGGGGGGGCTCTGGGGCCAACGTCCTGACTTTC. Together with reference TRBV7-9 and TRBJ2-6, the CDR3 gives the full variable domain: DTGVSQNPRHKITKRGQNVTFRCDPISEHNRLYWYRQTLGQGPEFLTYFQNEAQLEKSRLLSDRFSAERPKGSFSTLEIQRTEQGDSAMYLCASSLVGGGSGANVLTFGAGSRLTVL.